A selection of T cell receptor beta chains follows, all from one sample in a study of T cell repertoires in cytomegalovirus infection. A single record per CDR3 protein comes from TCRdb applying MiXCR to the reads. The sample contains some 180,000 distinct CDR3 sequences, about a sixth of which appear only once. The sequencing input was CD8+ T cells from PBMCs. These TCRs come from a human donor in good health (CMV status not recorded). Some clones in this sample may be carry-over from other donors' samples. CDR3s include the opening cysteine and the closing phenylalanine or tryptophan. D genes are given only for firm matches. Not all rows give a size; the values are once, few, many and, for expanded clones, a class.

>TRBJ1-1|NA|TRBV7-2|NA
CASSLGGDPTLREAFF
TGTGCCAGCAGTTTGGGAGGGGACCCTACTTTGAGGGAAGCTTTCTTT
>TRBJ2-5|NA|TRBV4-1|few
CASSQDHGVGAETQYF
TGCGCCAGCAGCCAAGATCACGGGGTGGGGGCGGAGACCCAGTACTTC
>TRBJ2-3|NA|TRBV6-6|few
CASSSATADTQYF
TGTGCCAGCAGTTCGGCTACGGCAGATACGCAGTATTTT
>TRBJ1-1|NA|TRBV12-3/TRBV12-4|NA
CADTNRDGTEAFF
TGTGCCGACACAAACAGGGATGGAACTGAAGCTTTCTTT
>TRBJ2-2|NA|TRBV7-6|NA
CASSPFAETNTGELFF
TGTGCCAGCAGCCCTTTCGCGGAAACGAACACCGGGGAGCTGTTTTTT
>TRBJ1-2|TRBD1|TRBV10-3|NA
CAISEGQGYGYTF
TGTGCCATCAGTGAGGGACAGGGCTATGGCTACACCTTC
>TRBJ2-5|NA|TRBV7-2|many
CASSSQGQETQYF
TGTGCCAGCAGTTCTCAGGGTCAAGAGACCCAGTACTTC
>TRBJ2-3|NA|TRBV7-2|few
CASRRGGGLLYTQYF
TGTGCCAGCAGGAGGGGGGGAGGCCTCCTCTATACGCAGTATTTT
>TRBJ1-6|TRBD1|TRBV7-9|few
CASRADRTNSPLHF
TGTGCCAGCAGGGCGGACAGGACAAATTCACCCCTCCACTTT
>TRBJ1-1|NA|TRBV7-2|NA
CASSQLPNTEALF
TGTGCCAGCAGCCAGCTACCGAACACTGAAGCTTTATTT
>TRBJ2-7|TRBD1|TRBV18|NA
CASSETGVSYEQYF
TGTGCCAGCTCAGAGACAGGGGTTTCGTACGAGCAGTACTTC
>TRBJ1-5|NA|TRBV12-3/TRBV12-4|NA
CASSPGTYNQPQHF
TGTGCCAGCAGCCCCGGGACTTACAATCAGCCCCAGCATTTT
>TRBJ2-1|TRBD2|TRBV5-6|NA
CASSLATSGEYNEQFF
TGTGCCAGCAGCTTGGCGACTAGCGGGGAATACAATGAGCAGTTCTTC
>TRBJ2-1|TRBD1|TRBV6-5|few
CASSFLQGYHNEQFF
TGTGCCAGCAGTTTTTTACAGGGGTACCACAATGAGCAGTTCTTC
>TRBJ2-7|NA|TRBV29-1|few
CSVEGPDYEQYF
TGCAGCGTTGAAGGTCCGGACTACGAGCAGTACTTC
>TRBJ2-7|TRBD2|TRBV7-6|NA
CASSLASSGPGYEQYF
TGTGCCAGCAGCTTAGCGTCTAGCGGGCCGGGGTACGAGCAGTACTTC
>TRBJ1-5|TRBD1|TRBV7-2|NA
CASSLVGRGLDQPQHF
TGTGCCAGCAGCTTAGTAGGCAGGGGGCTGGATCAGCCCCAGCATTTT
>TRBJ2-3|NA|TRBV2|few
CASSDSGGLTTDTQYF
TGTGCCAGCAGTGACTCCGGGGGCTTGACCACAGATACGCAGTATTTT
>TRBJ1-2|NA|TRBV7-9|NA
CASSQQNTNYGYTF
TGTGCCAGCAGCCAACAGAATACTAACTATGGCTACACCTTC
>TRBJ1-5|TRBD1|TRBV12-3/TRBV12-4|few
CASRRQGARQPQHF
TGTGCCAGCAGGAGACAGGGGGCGCGGCAGCCCCAGCATTTT
>TRBJ1-5|TRBD1|TRBV28|NA
CASRGRDRGMGQPQHF
TGTGCCAGCAGGGGGAGGGACAGGGGAATGGGTCAGCCCCAGCATTTT
>TRBJ1-1|TRBD1|TRBV7-6|few
CASSLEPGQGNTEAFF
TGTGCCAGCAGCTTAGAACCGGGACAGGGGAACACTGAAGCTTTCTTT
>TRBJ1-2|TRBD1|TRBV7-6|few
CASSSIRQGAGGYTF
TGTGCCAGCAGCTCGATTCGACAGGGGGCGGGTGGCTACACCTTC